This TCR beta chain emerged from a study of molecular identifiers for immune sequencing clone quantification. TCRdb passed the PCR reads through MiXCR, listing each CDR3 protein once. The data contain under 650,000 distinct CDR3 sequences, just under 20% of them singletons. V shed 2 bases, J shed 0 bases, and the junction held 7 bases outside the gene matches. The germline V gene encodes CDR1 SGDLS and CDR2 YYNGEE. The CDR3 contains 17 residues. Sorting defined naive CD8 T cells as CD8+CD4-CCR7+CD45RA+. General observations from the study: Spiked Jurkat TCR RNA from one cell was reportedly detectable among one million naive cells. Under 1% of molecules in naive cells, but over 98% of effector molecules, belonged to clones above 20 RNA copies.

This clonotype occurred a few times. Antigen unknown. The V and J genes are TRBV9 and TRBJ2-5, with TRBD2 matching 10 bases. The sample comprised naive CD8+ T cells from blood, with Jurkat cell RNA spiked in. The sample's subset: FACS-sorted CD8+CD4-CCR7+CD45RA+ naive T cells. The receptor comes from a human donor in good health. Some libraries in this study had Jurkat cell RNA spiked in. CDR3: CASSVPKTSGDQETQYF. CDR3 in DNA: TGTGCCAGCAGCGTCCCAAAAACTAGCGGGGACCAAGAGACCCAGTACTTC.